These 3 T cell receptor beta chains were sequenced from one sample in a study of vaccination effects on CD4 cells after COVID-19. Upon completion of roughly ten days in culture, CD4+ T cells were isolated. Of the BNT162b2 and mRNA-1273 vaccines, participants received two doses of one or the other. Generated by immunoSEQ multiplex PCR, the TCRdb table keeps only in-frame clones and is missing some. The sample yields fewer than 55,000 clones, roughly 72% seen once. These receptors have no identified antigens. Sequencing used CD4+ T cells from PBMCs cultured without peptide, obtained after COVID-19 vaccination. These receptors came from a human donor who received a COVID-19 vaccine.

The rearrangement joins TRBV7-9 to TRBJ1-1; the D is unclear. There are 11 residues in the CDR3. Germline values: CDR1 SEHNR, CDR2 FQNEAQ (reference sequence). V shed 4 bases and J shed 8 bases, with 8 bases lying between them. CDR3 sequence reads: CASSSGPEAFF. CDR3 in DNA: TGTGCCAGCAGCTCTGGACCCGAAGCTTTCTTT.

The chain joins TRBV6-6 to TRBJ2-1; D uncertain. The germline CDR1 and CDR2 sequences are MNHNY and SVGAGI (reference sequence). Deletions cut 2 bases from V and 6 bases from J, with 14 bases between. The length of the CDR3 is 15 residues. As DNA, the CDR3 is TGTGCCAGCAGTTACGGGCTAGAGAGCACCAATGAGCAGTTCTTC. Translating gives CASSYGLESTNEQFF.

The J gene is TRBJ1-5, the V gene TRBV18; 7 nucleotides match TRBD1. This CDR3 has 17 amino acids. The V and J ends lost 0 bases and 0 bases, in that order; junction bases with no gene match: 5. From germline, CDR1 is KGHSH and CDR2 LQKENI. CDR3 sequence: CASSPPNRGYSNQPQHF. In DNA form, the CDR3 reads TGTGCCAGCTCACCACCCAACAGGGGTTATAGCAATCAGCCCCAGCATTTT.